The T cell receptor (beta chain) described here comes from a study of PD-1 blockade in classical Hodgkin lymphoma. Germline V gene sequence: CDR1 GTSNPN, CDR2 SVGIG (reference sequence). The CDR3 is made up of 13 amino acids. Trimming pared 4 bases from V and 1 base from J, leaving 8 bases between. Time point reported: newly diagnosed, previously untreated cHL patient sample. As a comparison, the study used PBMCs from newly diagnosed, untreated classical Hodgkin lymphoma. For this clone: Its antigen is unknown.

Points from the study as a whole: Newly diagnosed patients were reported to exhibit reduced baseline TCR diversity relative to healthy donors.

The method was immunoSEQ multiplex PCR; TCRdb's version includes in-frame clones alone and lacks a portion of them. The sample lists 30,000 to 35,000 clones; 90% to 95% were seen once. The sequenced material came from peripheral blood mononuclear cells (PBMCs). The receptor was derived from a human donor with classical Hodgkin lymphoma. The chain combines TRBV30 with TRBJ1-5; TRBD1 is a possible D gene (5 bases). CDR3 in amino acids: CAWKGKSNQPQHF. The CDR3 DNA follows: TGTGCCTGGAAGGGGAAGAGCAATCAGCCCCAGCATTTT. Looking up the rest from reference TRBV30 and TRBJ1-5 gives the full variable domain: SQTIHQWPATLVQPVGSPLSLECTVEGTSNPNLYWYRQAAGRGLQLLFYSVGIGQISSEVPQNLSASRPQDRQFILSSKKLLLSDSGFYLCAWKGKSNQPQHFGDGTRLSIL.